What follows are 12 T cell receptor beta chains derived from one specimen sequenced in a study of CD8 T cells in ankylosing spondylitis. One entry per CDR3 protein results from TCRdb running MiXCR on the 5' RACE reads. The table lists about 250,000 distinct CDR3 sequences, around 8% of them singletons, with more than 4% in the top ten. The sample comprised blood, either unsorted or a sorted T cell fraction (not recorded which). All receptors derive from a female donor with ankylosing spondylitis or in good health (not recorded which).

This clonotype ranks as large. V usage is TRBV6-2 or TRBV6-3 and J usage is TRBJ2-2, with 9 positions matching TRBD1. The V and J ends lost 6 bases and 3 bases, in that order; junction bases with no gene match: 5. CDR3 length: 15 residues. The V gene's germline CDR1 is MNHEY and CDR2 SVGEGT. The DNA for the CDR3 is TGTGCCAGCAGCCCGGGACAGGGAGACACCGGGGAGCTGTTTTTT. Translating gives CASSPGQGDTGELFF.

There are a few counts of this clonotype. CDR3 in DNA: TGCGCCAGCAGCCAAAGCACCACGGGCCGGTGGAGCTACACCTTC. Its protein product is CASSQSTTGRWSYTF. The chain is built from TRBV4-3 and TRBJ1-2; D is ambiguous. CDR3 length: 15 amino acids. Trimming took off 2 bases at V and 9 bases at J, with 19 bases between the two ends. Germline CDR1 LGHNA, CDR2 YSLEER.

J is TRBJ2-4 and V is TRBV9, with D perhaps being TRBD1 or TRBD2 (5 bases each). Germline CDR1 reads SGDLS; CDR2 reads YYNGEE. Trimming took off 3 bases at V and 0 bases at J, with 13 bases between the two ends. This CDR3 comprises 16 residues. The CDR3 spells CASSDGDGKAKNIQYF. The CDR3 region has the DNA TGTGCCAGCAGCGACGGGGACGGAAAAGCCAAAAACATTCAGTACTTC.

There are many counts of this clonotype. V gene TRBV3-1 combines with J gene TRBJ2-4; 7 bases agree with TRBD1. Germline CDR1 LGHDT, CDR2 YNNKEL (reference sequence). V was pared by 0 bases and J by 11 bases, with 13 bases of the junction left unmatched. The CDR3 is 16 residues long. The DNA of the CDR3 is TGTGCCAGCAGCCAAGATGGGCAGGGGGTTGGTGAGCTTCAGTACTTC. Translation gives CASSQDGQGVGELQYF.

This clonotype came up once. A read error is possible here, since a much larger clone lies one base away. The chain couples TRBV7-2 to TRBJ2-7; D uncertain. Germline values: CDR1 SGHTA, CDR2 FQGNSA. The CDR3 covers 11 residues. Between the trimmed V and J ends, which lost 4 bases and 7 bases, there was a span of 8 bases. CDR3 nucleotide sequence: TGTGCCAGCAGCTCCCATGAGGAGCAGTACTTC. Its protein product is CASSSHEEQYF.

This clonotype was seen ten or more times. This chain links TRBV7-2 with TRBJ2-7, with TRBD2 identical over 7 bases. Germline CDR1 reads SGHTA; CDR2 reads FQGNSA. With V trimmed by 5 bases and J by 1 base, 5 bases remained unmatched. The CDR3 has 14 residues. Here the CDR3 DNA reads TGTGCCAGCAGCCGGCTAGCGGTGTCCTACGAGCAGTACTTC. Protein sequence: CASSRLAVSYEQYF.

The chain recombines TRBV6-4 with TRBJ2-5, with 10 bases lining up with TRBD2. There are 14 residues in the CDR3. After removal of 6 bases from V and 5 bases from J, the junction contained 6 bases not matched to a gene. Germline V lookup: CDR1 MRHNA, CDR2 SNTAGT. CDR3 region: CASRGAGGVETQYF. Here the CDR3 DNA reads TGTGCCAGCAGAGGAGCGGGAGGGGTGGAGACCCAGTACTTC.

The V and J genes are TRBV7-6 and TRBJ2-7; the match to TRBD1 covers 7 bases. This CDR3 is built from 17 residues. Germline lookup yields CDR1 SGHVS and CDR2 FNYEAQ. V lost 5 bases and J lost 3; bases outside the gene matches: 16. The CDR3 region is CASSLEPPGTERYEQYF. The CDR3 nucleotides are TGTGCCAGCAGCCTCGAGCCCCCCGGGACAGAGCGCTACGAGCAGTACTTC.

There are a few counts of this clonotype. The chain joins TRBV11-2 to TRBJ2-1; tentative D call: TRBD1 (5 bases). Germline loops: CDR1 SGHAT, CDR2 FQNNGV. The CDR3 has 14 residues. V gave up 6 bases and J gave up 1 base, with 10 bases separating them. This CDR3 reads CASSTGISYNEQFF. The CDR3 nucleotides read TGTGCCAGCAGTACAGGAATTTCCTACAATGAGCAGTTCTTC.

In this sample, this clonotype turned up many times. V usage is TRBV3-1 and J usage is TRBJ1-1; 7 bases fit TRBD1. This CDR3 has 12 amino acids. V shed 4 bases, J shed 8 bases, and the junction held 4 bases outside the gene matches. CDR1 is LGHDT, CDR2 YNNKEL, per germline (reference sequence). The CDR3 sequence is CASSLSDREAFF. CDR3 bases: TGTGCCAGCAGCCTCTCGGACAGGGAAGCTTTCTTT. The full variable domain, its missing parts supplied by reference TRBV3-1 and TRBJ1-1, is DTAVSQTPKYLVTQMGNDKSIKCEQNLGHDTMYWYKQDSKKFLKIMFSYNNKELIINETVPNRFSPKSPDKAHLNLHINSLELGDSAVYFCASSLSDREAFFGQGTRLTVV.

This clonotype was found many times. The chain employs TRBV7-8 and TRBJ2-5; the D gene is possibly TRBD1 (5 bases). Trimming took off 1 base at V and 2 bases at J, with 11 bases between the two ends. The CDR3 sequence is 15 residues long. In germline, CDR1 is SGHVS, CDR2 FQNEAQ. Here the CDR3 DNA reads TGTGCCAGCAGCTTAGAGTGGACACTTCAAGAGACCCAGTACTTC. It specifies CASSLEWTLQETQYF. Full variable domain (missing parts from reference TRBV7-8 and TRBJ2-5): GAGVSQSPRYKVAKRGQDVALRCDPISGHVSLFWYQQALGQGPEFLTYFQNEAQLDKSGLPSDRFFAERPEGSVSTLKIQRTQQEDSAVYLCASSLEWTLQETQYFGPGTRLLVL.

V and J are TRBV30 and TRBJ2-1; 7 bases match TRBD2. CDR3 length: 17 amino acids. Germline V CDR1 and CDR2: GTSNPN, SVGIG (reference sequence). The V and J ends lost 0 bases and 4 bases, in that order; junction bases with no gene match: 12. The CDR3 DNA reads TGTGCCTGGAGTGTATGGGGAGGGAAAGGTTCATACAATGAGCAGTTCTTC. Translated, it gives CAWSVWGGKGSYNEQFF.